Given below is one TCR beta chain in context. Its specificity is not known. The source of the sample is a study of vaccination and CD4 T cells after COVID-19. Study-wide context: Six males and four females, two Hispanic, made up the convalescents. Points from the study as a whole: The great majority, 304 of 307 vaccine-specific clones, proved spike mono-reactive in convalescent patients. Clonotypes reactive to SARS-CoV-2 had a median that went up from 21 to 38, but not significantly.

An Oncomine TCR Beta short-read assay was used to sequence the DNA from cultured CD4+ T cells. TCRdb re-called the PCR reads through MiXCR, storing one row per CDR3 protein. The repertoire holds about 19,000 distinct CDR3 sequences, with less than 60% as singletons. Treatment noted: approximately 9-day PBMC culture with coronavirus spike peptide pools or control peptides (ViraFEST assay). This CDR3 is built from 16 residues. Germline assignment: CDR1 MNHEY and CDR2 SVGEGT. V was pared by 2 bases and J by 5 bases, with 6 bases of the junction left unmatched. Sequencing was performed on CD4+ T cells from blood, cultured in vitro, taken after SARS-CoV-2 vaccination. The receptor comes from a human donor who had recovered from COVID-19. The gene calls are TRBV6-2 or TRBV6-3 and TRBJ1-6; the match to TRBD1 covers 7 bases. The CDR3 region has the DNA TGTGCCAGCAGTTACCATTCCGGGACAGATAATTCACCCCTCCACTTT. It translates to CASSYHSGTDNSPLHF.